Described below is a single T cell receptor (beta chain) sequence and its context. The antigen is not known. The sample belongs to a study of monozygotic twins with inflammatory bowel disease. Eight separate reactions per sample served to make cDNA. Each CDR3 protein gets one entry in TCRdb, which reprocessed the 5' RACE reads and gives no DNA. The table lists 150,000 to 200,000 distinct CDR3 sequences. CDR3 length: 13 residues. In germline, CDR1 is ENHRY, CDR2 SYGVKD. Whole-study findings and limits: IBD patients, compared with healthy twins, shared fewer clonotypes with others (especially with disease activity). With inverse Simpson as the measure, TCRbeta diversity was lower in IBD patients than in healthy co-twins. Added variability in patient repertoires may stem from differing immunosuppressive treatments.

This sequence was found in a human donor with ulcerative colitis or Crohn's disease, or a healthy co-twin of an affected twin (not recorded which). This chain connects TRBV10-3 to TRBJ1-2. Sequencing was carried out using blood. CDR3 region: CAISETNDYGYTF.